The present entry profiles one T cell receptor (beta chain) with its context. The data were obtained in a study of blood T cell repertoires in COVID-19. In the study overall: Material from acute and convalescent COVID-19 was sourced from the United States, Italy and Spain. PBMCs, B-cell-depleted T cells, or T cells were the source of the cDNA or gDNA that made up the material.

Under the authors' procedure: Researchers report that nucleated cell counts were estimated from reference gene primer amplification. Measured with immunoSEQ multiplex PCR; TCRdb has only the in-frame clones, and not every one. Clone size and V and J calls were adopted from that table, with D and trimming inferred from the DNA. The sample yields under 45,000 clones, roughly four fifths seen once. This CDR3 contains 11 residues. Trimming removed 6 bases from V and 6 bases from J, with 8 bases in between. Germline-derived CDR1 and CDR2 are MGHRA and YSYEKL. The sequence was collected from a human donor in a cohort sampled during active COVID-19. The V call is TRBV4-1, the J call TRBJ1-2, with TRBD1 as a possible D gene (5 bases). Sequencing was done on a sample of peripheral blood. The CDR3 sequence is CASSSGHGYTF. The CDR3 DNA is TGCGCCAGCAGTTCAGGGCATGGCTACACCTTC.